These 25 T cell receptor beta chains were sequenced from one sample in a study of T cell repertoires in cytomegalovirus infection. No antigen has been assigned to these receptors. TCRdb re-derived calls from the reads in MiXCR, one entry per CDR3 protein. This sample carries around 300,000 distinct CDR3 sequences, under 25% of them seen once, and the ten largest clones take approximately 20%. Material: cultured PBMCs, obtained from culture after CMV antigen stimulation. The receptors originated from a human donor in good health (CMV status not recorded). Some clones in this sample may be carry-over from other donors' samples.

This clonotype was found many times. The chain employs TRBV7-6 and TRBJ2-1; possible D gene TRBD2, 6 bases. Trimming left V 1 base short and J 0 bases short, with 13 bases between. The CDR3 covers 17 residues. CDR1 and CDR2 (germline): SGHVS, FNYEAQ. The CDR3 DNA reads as TGTGCCAGCAGCTTAGGTATCAGCGGGCGCTCCTACAATGAGCAGTTCTTC. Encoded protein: CASSLGISGRSYNEQFF.

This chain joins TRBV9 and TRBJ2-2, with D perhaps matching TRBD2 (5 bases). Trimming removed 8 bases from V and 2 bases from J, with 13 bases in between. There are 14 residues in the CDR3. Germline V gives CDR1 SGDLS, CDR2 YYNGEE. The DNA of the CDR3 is TGTGCCAGTCACCCGGGATACAACACCGGGGAGCTGTTTTTT. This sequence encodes CASHPGYNTGELFF.

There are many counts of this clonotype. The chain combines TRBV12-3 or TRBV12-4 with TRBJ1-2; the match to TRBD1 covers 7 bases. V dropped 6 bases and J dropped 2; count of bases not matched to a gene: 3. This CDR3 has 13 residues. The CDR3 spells CASRRGQNYGYTF. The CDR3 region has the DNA TGTGCCAGCAGGCGGGGACAGAACTATGGCTACACCTTC.

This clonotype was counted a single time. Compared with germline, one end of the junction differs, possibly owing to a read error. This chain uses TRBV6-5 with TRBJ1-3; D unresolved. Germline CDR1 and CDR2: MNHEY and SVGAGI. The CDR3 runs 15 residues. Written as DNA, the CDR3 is TGTGCCAGCAGTTACTCGACGGGATCTGGAAACACCATGTATTTT. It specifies CASSYSTGSGNTMYF.

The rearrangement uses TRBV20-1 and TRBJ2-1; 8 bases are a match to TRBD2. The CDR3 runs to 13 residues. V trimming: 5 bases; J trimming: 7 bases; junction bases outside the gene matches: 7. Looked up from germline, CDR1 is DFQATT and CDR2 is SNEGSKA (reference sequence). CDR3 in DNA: TGCAGTGCTGCGGCGGGAGGTAAAAATGAGCAGTTCTTC. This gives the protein CSAAAGGKNEQFF.

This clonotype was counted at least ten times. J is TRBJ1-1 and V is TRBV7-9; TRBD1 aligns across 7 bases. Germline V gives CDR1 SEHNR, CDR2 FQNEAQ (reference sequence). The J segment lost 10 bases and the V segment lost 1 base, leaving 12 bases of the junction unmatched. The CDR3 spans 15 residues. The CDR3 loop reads CASSLVSTGMNGAFF. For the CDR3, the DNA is TGTGCCAGCAGCTTAGTTTCGACAGGGATGAATGGAGCTTTCTTT.

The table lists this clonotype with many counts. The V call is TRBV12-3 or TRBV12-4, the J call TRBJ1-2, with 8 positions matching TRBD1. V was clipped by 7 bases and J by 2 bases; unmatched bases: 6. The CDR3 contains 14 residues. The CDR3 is CASMPGQENYGYTF. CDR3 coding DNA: TGTGCCAGCATGCCGGGACAGGAGAACTATGGCTACACCTTC.

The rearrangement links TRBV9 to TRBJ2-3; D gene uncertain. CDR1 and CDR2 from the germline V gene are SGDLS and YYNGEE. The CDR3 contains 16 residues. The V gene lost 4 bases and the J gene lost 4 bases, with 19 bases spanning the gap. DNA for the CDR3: TGTGCCAGCAGCCCCAGTGTCAACCAACGGGCAGATACGCAGTATTTT. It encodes CASSPSVNQRADTQYF.

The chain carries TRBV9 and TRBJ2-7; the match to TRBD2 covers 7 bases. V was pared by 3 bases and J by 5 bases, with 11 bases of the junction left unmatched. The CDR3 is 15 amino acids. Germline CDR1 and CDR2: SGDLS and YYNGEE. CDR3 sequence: CASSEGRLAIDEQYF. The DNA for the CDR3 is TGTGCCAGCAGCGAAGGGAGACTAGCAATCGACGAGCAGTACTTC.

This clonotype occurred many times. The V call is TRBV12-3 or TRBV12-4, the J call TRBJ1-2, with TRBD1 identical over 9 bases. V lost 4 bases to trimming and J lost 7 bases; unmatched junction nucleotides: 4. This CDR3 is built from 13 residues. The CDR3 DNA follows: TGTGCCAGCAGTTGGGGGACAGGGAGTGGCTACACCTTC. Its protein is CASSWGTGSGYTF.

The CDR3 DNA follows: TGTGCCAGCAGCCCGACTAGCGGGAGACGATTAGAGACCCAGTACTTC. Protein product: CASSPTSGRRLETQYF. This chain links TRBV3-1 with TRBJ2-5; 12 bases align to TRBD2. Germline V gene sequence: CDR1 LGHDT, CDR2 YNNKEL (reference sequence). The ends lost 4 bases at V and 4 bases at J; junction bases unmatched: 7. This CDR3 is 16 amino acids long.

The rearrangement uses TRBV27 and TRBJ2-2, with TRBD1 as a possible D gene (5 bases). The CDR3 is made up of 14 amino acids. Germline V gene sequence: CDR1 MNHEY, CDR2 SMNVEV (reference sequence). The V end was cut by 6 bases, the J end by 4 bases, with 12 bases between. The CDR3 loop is CASRAGMGTGELFF. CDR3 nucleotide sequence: TGTGCCAGCAGGGCAGGGATGGGCACCGGGGAGCTGTTTTTT.

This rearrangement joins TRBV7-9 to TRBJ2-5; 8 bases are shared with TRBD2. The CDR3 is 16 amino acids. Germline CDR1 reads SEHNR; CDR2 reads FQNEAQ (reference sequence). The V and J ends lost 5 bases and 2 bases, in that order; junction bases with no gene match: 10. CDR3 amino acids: CASSPLLLAGQETQYF. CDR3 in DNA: TGTGCCAGCAGCCCCTTGTTGTTAGCGGGGCAAGAGACCCAGTACTTC.

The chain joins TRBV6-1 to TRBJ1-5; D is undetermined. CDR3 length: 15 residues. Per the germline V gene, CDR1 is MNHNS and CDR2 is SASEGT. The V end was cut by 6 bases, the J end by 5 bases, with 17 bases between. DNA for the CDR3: TGTGCCAGCAGCCATTCCTCGACGGCTTATCAGCCCCAGCATTTT. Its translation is CASSHSSTAYQPQHF.

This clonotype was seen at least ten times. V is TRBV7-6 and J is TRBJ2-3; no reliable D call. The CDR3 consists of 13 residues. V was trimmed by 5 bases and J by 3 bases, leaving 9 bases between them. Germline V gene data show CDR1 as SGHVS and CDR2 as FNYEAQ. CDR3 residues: CASSRVQTDTQYF. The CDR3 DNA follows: TGTGCCAGCAGCCGGGTACAGACAGATACGCAGTATTTT.

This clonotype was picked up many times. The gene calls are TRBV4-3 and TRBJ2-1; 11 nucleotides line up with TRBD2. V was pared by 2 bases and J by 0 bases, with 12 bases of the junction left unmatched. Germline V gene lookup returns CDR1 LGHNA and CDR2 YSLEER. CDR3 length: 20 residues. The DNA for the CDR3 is TGCGCCAGCAGCCAAAACGCCGGGACTAGCGGATTTAGCTCCTACAATGAGCAGTTCTTC. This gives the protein CASSQNAGTSGFSSYNEQFF.

CDR3 residues: CASSPPAGPGETQYF. The CDR3 region has the DNA TGTGCCAGCAGCCCCCCAGCGGGGCCGGGGGAGACCCAGTACTTC. The rearrangement links TRBV6-2 or TRBV6-3 to TRBJ2-5, with 7 bases aligning to TRBD2. CDR1 and CDR2 from the germline V gene are MNHEY and SVGEGT. Trimming cost V 6 bases and J 5 bases; bases outside gene matches: 12. This CDR3 spans 15 amino acids.

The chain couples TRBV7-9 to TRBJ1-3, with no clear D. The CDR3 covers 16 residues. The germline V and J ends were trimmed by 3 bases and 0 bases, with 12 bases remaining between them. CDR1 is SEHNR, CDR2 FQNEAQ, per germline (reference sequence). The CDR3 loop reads CASSFTGPNSGNTIYF. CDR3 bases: TGTGCCAGCAGCTTCACTGGACCCAACTCTGGAAACACCATATATTTT.

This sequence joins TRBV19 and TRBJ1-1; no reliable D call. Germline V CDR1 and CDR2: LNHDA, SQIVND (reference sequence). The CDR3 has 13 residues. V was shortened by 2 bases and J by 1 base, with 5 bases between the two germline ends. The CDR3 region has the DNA TGTGCCAGTAGTATATTGTGGAACACTGAAGCTTTCTTT. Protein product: CASSILWNTEAFF.

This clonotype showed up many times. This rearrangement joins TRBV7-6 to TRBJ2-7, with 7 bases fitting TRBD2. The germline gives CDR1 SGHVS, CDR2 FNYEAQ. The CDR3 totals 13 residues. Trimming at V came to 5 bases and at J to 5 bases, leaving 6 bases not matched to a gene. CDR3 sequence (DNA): TGTGCCAGCAGCCCTGGGACTATTCACGAGCAGTACTTC. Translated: CASSPGTIHEQYF. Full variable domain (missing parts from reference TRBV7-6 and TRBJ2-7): GAGVSQSPRYKVTKRGQDVALRCDPISGHVSLYWYRQALGQGPEFLTYFNYEAQQDKSGLPNDRFSAERPEGSISTLTIQRTEQRDSAMYRCASSPGTIHEQYFGPGTRLTVT.

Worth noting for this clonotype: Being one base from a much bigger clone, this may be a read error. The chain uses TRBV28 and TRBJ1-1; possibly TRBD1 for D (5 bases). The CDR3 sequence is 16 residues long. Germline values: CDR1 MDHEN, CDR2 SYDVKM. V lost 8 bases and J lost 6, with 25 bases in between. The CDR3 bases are TGTGCCAGCCATAAGACCTACGGGATGGGGGTAGCTGAAGCTTTCTTT. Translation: CASHKTYGMGVAEAFF.

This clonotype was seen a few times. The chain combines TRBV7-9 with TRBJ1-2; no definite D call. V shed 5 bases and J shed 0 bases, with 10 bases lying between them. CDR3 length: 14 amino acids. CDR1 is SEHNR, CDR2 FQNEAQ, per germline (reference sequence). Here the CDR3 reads CASSPPISNYGYTF. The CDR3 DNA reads TGTGCCAGCAGCCCCCCGATCTCTAACTATGGCTACACCTTC.

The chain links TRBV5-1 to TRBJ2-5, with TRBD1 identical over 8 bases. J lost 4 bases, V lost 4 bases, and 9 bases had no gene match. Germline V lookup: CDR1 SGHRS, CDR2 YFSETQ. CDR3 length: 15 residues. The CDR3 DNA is TGCGCCAGCAGCATCAGGACAGGGCGGTCAGAGACCCAGTACTTC. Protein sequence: CASSIRTGRSETQYF.

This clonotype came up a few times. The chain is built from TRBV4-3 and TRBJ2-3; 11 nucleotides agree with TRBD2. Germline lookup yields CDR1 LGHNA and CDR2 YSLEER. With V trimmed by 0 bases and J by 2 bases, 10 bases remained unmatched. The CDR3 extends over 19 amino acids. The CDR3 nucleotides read TGCGCCAGCAGCCAAGATCGAACTAGCGGGAGTGGGCCCACAGATACGCAGTATTTT. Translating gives CASSQDRTSGSGPTDTQYF.

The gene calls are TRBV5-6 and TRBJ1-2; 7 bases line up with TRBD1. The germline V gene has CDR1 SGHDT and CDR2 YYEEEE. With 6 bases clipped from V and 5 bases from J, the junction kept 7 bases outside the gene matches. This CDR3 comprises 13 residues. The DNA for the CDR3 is TGTGCCAGCACCCAGACAGGGAGATATGGCTACACCTTC. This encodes CASTQTGRYGYTF.